The 25 T cell receptor beta chains presented below share a single source sample, sequenced in a study of blood T cell repertoires in COVID-19 (dated by TCRdb to about 2020). Libraries came from the immunoSEQ multiplex PCR assay. As stored in TCRdb, this immuneACCESS dataset retains in-frame rearrangements with V and J assigned. A fraction of the clones does not appear; measured against another copy, unresolved V genes explain less than half of the discrepancy, and the remainder lacks a known reason. The sample table holds 24,000 or so clones, of which roughly 84% were seen once. In total, the top ten clones hold around an eighth of the sample. Sequenced material: peripheral blood. The receptors were sampled from a human donor in a cohort sampled during active COVID-19. The donor label of this sample is uncertain.

This chain joins TRBV7-6 and TRBJ2-1; D is ambiguous. The V end lost 6 bases, the J end lost 10 bases, and 19 bases lay between the germline ends. The germline CDR1 and CDR2 sequences are SGHVS and FNYEAQ. This CDR3 region has 14 residues. The CDR3 DNA reads TGTGCCAGCAGTCCGGGTCTAGTAGGATACGAGCAGTTCTTC. It yields the protein CASSPGLVGYEQFF.

This chain connects TRBV5-1 to TRBJ1-1; D perhaps matches TRBD1 (6 bases). Germline values: CDR1 SGHRS, CDR2 YFSETQ. V dropped 2 bases and J dropped 5 bases, with 10 bases sitting between them. This CDR3 is built from 13 residues. CDR3 sequence (DNA): TGCGCCAGCAGCTTTCACAGGGAAACTGAAGCTTTCTTT. Its translation: CASSFHRETEAFF.

The chain joins TRBV5-1 to TRBJ2-5; the match to TRBD1 covers 8 bases. Trimming at V came to 0 bases and at J to 4 bases, leaving 5 bases not matched to a gene. Germline lookup yields CDR1 SGHRS and CDR2 YFSETQ. This CDR3 comprises 15 residues. The CDR3 region is CASSLGAGGAETQYF. The CDR3 DNA sequence: TGCGCCAGCAGCTTGGGAGCAGGGGGCGCAGAGACCCAGTACTTC.

In this sample, this clone turned up once. V is TRBV24-1 and J is TRBJ2-2; D might be TRBD2 (6 bases). The ends were cut back, 4 bases at V and 7 bases at J, with 18 bases in the middle. Germline V gives CDR1 KGHDR, CDR2 SFDVKD. This CDR3 has 16 amino acids. CDR3 coding DNA: TGTGCCACCAGTGACCTCCCTAGCGCCTCCGGCGGGGAGCTGTTTTTT. Its protein is CATSDLPSASGGELFF.

J is TRBJ2-1 and V is TRBV6-5; 13 bases agree with TRBD2. The ends lost 7 bases at V and 4 bases at J; junction bases unmatched: 4. This CDR3 comprises 15 residues. Germline V gene lookup returns CDR1 MNHEY and CDR2 SVGAGI. The CDR3 here is CASNRLAGGYNEQFF. CDR3 sequence (DNA): TGTGCCAGCAATCGACTAGCGGGGGGTTACAATGAGCAGTTCTTC.

J is TRBJ1-6 and V is TRBV4-1; 8 bases line up with TRBD1. The CDR3 extends over 16 amino acids. Trimming took 2 bases from V and 3 from J; bases not matched to a gene: 3. Germline V gives CDR1 MGHRA, CDR2 YSYEKL. CDR3 loop: CASSQITGGYNSPLHF. The CDR3 DNA reads as TGCGCCAGCAGCCAAATTACAGGGGGCTATAATTCACCCCTCCACTTT.

This chain uses TRBV29-1 with TRBJ1-5; tentative D call: TRBD1 (6 bases). The CDR3 extends over 14 amino acids. Trimming left V 5 bases short and J 1 base short, with 12 bases between. The germline V gene encodes CDR1 SQVTM and CDR2 ANQGSEA. Here the CDR3 reads CSVITGTSNQPQHF. DNA for the CDR3: TGCAGCGTTATCACCGGGACAAGCAATCAGCCCCAGCATTTT.

The chain employs TRBV2 and TRBJ1-1; 7 bases agree with TRBD1. The junction had 8 bases not matched to a gene; V was cut back by 6 bases and J by 4 bases. CDR1 and CDR2 from the germline V gene are SNHLY and FYNNEI. CDR3 length: 14 amino acids. CDR3 bases: TGTGCCAGCAGCCCGGGACAGATTTTCACTGAAGCTTTCTTT. Translation: CASSPGQIFTEAFF. Variable domain in full (rest from reference TRBV2 and TRBJ1-1): EPEVTQTPSHQVTQMGQEVILRCVPISNHLYFYWYRQILGQKVEFLVSFYNNEISEKSEIFDDQFSVERPDGSNFTLKIRSTKLEDSAMYFCASSPGQIFTEAFFGQGTRLTVV.

The V gene is TRBV5-8, the J gene TRBJ1-6; 8 positions agree with TRBD1. J was trimmed by 9 bases and V by 4 bases; bases with no gene match: 6. Germline lookup yields CDR1 SGHTS and CDR2 YDEGEE. This CDR3 spans 14 amino acids. CDR3 nucleotides: TGTGCCAGCAGCGATGGACAGGGAGGTTCACCCCTCCACTTT. Its protein product is CASSDGQGGSPLHF.

The chain joins TRBV14 to TRBJ1-4, with D perhaps TRBD1 (6 bases). Germline-derived CDR1 and CDR2 are SGHDN and FVKESK. Deletions cut 1 base from V and 8 bases from J, with 8 bases between. The CDR3 extends over 13 amino acids. CDR3 amino acids: CASSQGTAEKLFF. The CDR3 bases are TGTGCCAGCAGCCAAGGGACAGCCGAAAAACTGTTTTTT.

The J gene is TRBJ2-3, the V gene TRBV7-2; tentative D call: TRBD1 (5 bases). The CDR3 has 18 residues. Germline V gene sequence: CDR1 SGHTA, CDR2 FQGNSA. The V and J ends lost 4 bases and 0 bases respectively, with 20 bases between them. CDR3 sequence: CASSSLPPTATSTDTQYF. The DNA for the CDR3 is TGTGCCAGCAGCTCACTCCCCCCGACAGCGACTAGCACAGATACGCAGTATTTT.

The J gene is TRBJ2-1, the V gene TRBV6-5; D is perhaps TRBD1 (6 bases). V was clipped by 6 bases and J by 4 bases, with 16 bases between them. The CDR3 is made up of 15 amino acids. Per germline, CDR1 MNHEY and CDR2 SVGAGI. Written as DNA, the CDR3 is TGTGCCAGCAGACCACAGGGAGACCTATACAATGAGCAGTTCTTC. This encodes CASRPQGDLYNEQFF.

The chain is built from TRBV30 and TRBJ2-2; 7 positions agree with TRBD2. CDR1 and CDR2 from the germline V gene are GTSNPN and SVGIG (reference sequence). The length of the CDR3 is 16 residues. Trimming at V came to 2 bases and at J to 6 bases, leaving 12 bases not matched to a gene. CDR3 amino acids: CAWSWSGGNRAGELFF. Written as DNA, the CDR3 is TGTGCCTGGAGTTGGTCGGGGGGAAATCGGGCCGGGGAGCTGTTTTTT.

The V and J genes are TRBV24-1 and TRBJ2-3, with 11 nucleotides matching TRBD2. J gave up 2 bases and V 4 bases, and 7 bases lay outside the gene matches. The CDR3 loop spans 17 amino acids. From germline, CDR1 is KGHDR and CDR2 SFDVKD. CDR3 sequence (DNA): TGTGCCACCAGTGACCCCACTAGCGGGGGCCCCACAGATACGCAGTATTTT. This sequence encodes CATSDPTSGGPTDTQYF.

V gene TRBV10-3 combines with J gene TRBJ1-2; D unresolved. V lost 2 bases to trimming and J lost 7 bases, with 8 bases between them. Germline V gene lookup returns CDR1 ENHRY and CDR2 SYGVKD. The CDR3 covers 12 residues. Here the CDR3 DNA reads TGTGCCATCAGTGAGGGGGAGTTTGGCTACACCTTC. Protein: CAISEGEFGYTF.

V gene TRBV9 combines with J gene TRBJ1-1, with D tentatively TRBD1 (6 bases). The CDR3 extends over 13 amino acids. Looked up from germline, CDR1 is SGDLS and CDR2 is YYNGEE. Trimming cost V 2 bases and J 5 bases, with 10 bases left between them. The DNA for the CDR3 is TGTGCCAGCAGCGTCACACAGGGAACTGAAGCTTTCTTT. Translated: CASSVTQGTEAFF.

This chain uses TRBV9 with TRBJ1-2, with 7 bases identical to TRBD1. The CDR3 runs to 14 residues. V was clipped by 3 bases and J by 4 bases; unmatched bases: 6. In germline, CDR1 is SGDLS, CDR2 YYNGEE. The CDR3: CASSAGTASYGYTF. CDR3 bases: TGTGCCAGCAGCGCCGGGACAGCAAGCTATGGCTACACCTTC.

The chain joins TRBV18 to TRBJ1-3; weak D call: TRBD1 (5 bases). V dropped 1 base and J dropped 2 bases, with 9 bases sitting between them. The CDR3 has 15 amino acids. Germline V gene sequence: CDR1 KGHSH, CDR2 LQKENI. The CDR3 loop is CASSPQGHTGNTIYF. The CDR3 nucleotides are TGTGCCAGCTCACCACAGGGGCATACTGGAAACACCATATATTTT.

CDR3 sequence: CASSMPGERGYTF. DNA of the CDR3: TGTGCCAGCAGTATGCCAGGGGAGAGGGGCTACACCTTC. This sequence joins TRBV6-5 and TRBJ1-2; a possible D gene is TRBD1 (6 bases). CDR1 is MNHEY, CDR2 SVGAGI, per germline. V was trimmed by 5 bases and J by 8 bases, leaving 15 bases between them. The CDR3 consists of 13 residues.

This clone has only one observation. In DNA form, the CDR3 reads TGTGCCAGCAGTGGGCAGGGCATTCCCGGGGAGCTGTTTTTT. This encodes CASSGQGIPGELFF. The gene calls are TRBV2 and TRBJ2-2, with a possible D match to TRBD1 (5 bases). Germline V CDR1 and CDR2: SNHLY, FYNNEI. This CDR3 spans 14 amino acids. Trimming cost V 4 bases and J 6 bases, with 12 bases left between them.

CDR3 DNA: TGTGCCAGCTCACCCCGCCTAGCGGGGGGTTTCGATGAGCAGTTCTTC. Protein: CASSPRLAGGFDEQFF. The V and J genes are TRBV18 and TRBJ2-1; 11 bases match TRBD2. Per the germline V gene, CDR1 is KGHSH and CDR2 is LQKENI. With 3 bases clipped from V and 8 bases from J, the junction kept 9 bases outside the gene matches. This CDR3 is 16 amino acids long.

This rearrangement joins TRBV7-2 to TRBJ1-6; D is uncertain. This CDR3 comprises 15 residues. Germline loops: CDR1 SGHTA, CDR2 FQGNSA. Trimming took 5 bases from V and 10 from J, leaving 18 bases between them. DNA for the CDR3: TGTGCCAGCAGCCTCGGCCGATTTGGAGCCTCACCCCTCCACTTT. Protein: CASSLGRFGASPLHF.

This chain joins TRBV28 and TRBJ2-2; 11 bases align to TRBD2. CDR3 size: 17 residues. Trimming cost V 3 bases and J 2 bases; bases outside gene matches: 5. CDR1 is MDHEN and CDR2 is SYDVKM in the germline V gene. The CDR3 DNA reads as TGTGCCAGCAGTTTCCCGGGACTAGCGGCAAACACCGGGGAGCTGTTTTTT. Its protein product is CASSFPGLAANTGELFF.

The J gene is TRBJ2-7, the V gene TRBV28, with D perhaps TRBD2 (5 bases). The CDR3 runs 15 residues. V lost 2 bases and J 3 bases, leaving 14 bases between the germline ends. Germline V gene sequence: CDR1 MDHEN, CDR2 SYDVKM. The CDR3 DNA sequence: TGTGCCAGCAGTTTAGACGGAGCGGCCAACTACGAGCAGTACTTC. Encoded protein: CASSLDGAANYEQYF. Full variable domain (missing parts from reference TRBV28 and TRBJ2-7): DVKVTQSSRYLVKRTGEKVFLECVQDMDHENMFWYRQDPGLGLRLIYFSYDVKMKEKGDIPEGYSVSREKKERFSLILESASTNQTSMYLCASSLDGAANYEQYFGPGTRLTVT.

V usage is TRBV7-8 and J usage is TRBJ1-5, with D possibly being TRBD1 (6 bases). Germline values: CDR1 SGHVS, CDR2 FQNEAQ. The CDR3 length is 16 residues. V was clipped by 5 bases and J by 2 bases, with 16 bases between them. The CDR3 DNA follows: TGTGCCAGCAGCCCAGTAGGGGGACGGGGCAATCAGCCCCAGCATTTT. It codes for CASSPVGGRGNQPQHF.